This TCR delta chain was profiled in a study of γδ T cells in repeated Plasmodium falciparum infection. TRG and TRD sequences were obtained from every sorted gammadelta sample. TCRdb repeated clone calling on the multiplex PCR reads with CATT. The table lists 85,000 to 90,000 delta-chain clones, over 1.1% of them singletons. This clone was found a few times. A far larger clone lies a single base away; this is likely a read error. This sample also contains other DNA sequences that code for the same CDR3. CDR3 length: 19 amino acids. Germline-derived CDR1 and CDR2 are GEAIGNYY and EKD. Vgamma9/Vdelta2+ and Vdelta2-negative gammadelta T cells were flow-sorted from PBMC for bulk sequencing.

This chain joins TRDV2 and TRDJ1; TRDD3 matches at 8 bases. The material sequenced was gamma-delta T cells from blood. This TCR was sampled from a pool of human donors (malaria-infected and uninfected, not separated). Written as DNA, the CDR3 is TGCGCCTGTGACTCCGTTAGCCCTACCGGGGATACCTTATCCGATAAACTCATCTTT. Translating gives CACDSVSPTGDTLSDKLIF.